This TCR beta chain came from a study of radiation and T cells in renal cell carcinoma. Overall study findings and caveats: Tumor samples were small regions of approximately 1 g.

A note on this clone: What it binds is unknown.

Treatment specified: treatment-naive control, cytoreductive nephrectomy. Controls were unirradiated tumors from treatment-naive cytoreductive nephrectomy patients. The tumor was a clear cell renal cell carcinoma. CDR1 LGHNT and CDR2 FRNRAP come from the germline V gene. The V and J ends lost 3 bases and 4 bases, in that order; junction bases with no gene match: 2. The CDR3 length is 15 residues. Measured with immunoSEQ multiplex PCR; TCRdb has only the in-frame clones, and not every one. Of 8,000 to 8,500 clones in the sample, about 60% were seen once. V and J are TRBV12-5 and TRBJ2-2; 10 bases are shared with TRBD2. The sequence was collected from a man between 60 and 70 years old with renal cell carcinoma. This sample comprised tumor tissue, obtained from a patient whose treatment was nephrectomy without radiotherapy. CDR3 sequence (DNA): TGTGCTAGTGGTTTAGCGGGAGGGCCCACCGGGGAGCTGTTTTTT. The encoded protein is CASGLAGGPTGELFF. Together with reference TRBV12-5 and TRBJ2-2, the CDR3 gives the full variable domain: DARVTQTPRHKVTEMGQEVTMRCQPILGHNTVFWYRQTMMQGLELLAYFRNRAPLDDSGMPKDRFSAEMPDATLATLKIQPSEPRDSAVYFCASGLAGGPTGELFFGEGSRLTVL.